This TCR beta chain comes out of a study of response to subunit inactivated influenza vaccine. TCRdb processed the RT-PCR reads anew with MiXCR; each CDR3 protein has one entry. The sample comprises just under 550,000 distinct CDR3 sequences, approximately 20% of which are singletons, and 2.5% to 3% rests with the top ten. V was pared by 4 bases and J by 3 bases, with 7 bases between. The germline gives CDR1 SGHRS, CDR2 YFSETQ. The CDR3 spans 12 residues. The sample holds a few counts of this clonotype. This same sample was also part of a study on T cells expressing NK-cell markers. That report adds: Synthesis of TCR beta cDNA relied on 5'RACE template switching carrying UMIs. HCMV serostatus: seven of eight sequenced donors positive, one negative. As a fraction of CD8+ T cells, dominant NKG2C+ clonotypes reached about 1.0-8% in six donors.

The chain employs TRBV5-1 and TRBJ1-1; the D gene is possibly TRBD1 (5 bases). This clonotype was sampled from a man aged 50-60 years who received an inactivated influenza vaccine. Sequences were derived from CD4+ T cells sorted from PBMCs, sampled approximately 12 days after vaccination. In DNA, the CDR3 is TGCGCCAGCAGCGGGACCTACACTGAAGCTTTCTTT. It codes for CASSGTYTEAFF.